The clone carrying this T cell receptor (beta chain) was seen a handful of times. What it binds is unknown. PCR amplification relied on 60 Vbeta primers (plus 13 Jbeta primers). Here immunoSEQ multiplex PCR was the method, and the copy in TCRdb shows in-frame clones only, minus some. The data show 84,000 or so clones, roughly 80% seen once. The data were taken from a study of cytomegalovirus exposure and HLA in healthy donors. Points from the study as a whole: Researchers counted 150 to 200 TCR beta chains as cytomegalovirus-associated. In an earlier analysis, most TCR beta V segments were productive about 87% or about 30% of the time. Follow-up analysis later connected one missense variant in DCLRE1C with trimming of TCR beta V- and J-genes. The authors confirmed in vitro that three CMV-associated chains were specific for CMV antigens.

The V end lost 0 bases, the J end lost 2 bases, and 12 bases lay between the germline ends. There are 16 residues in the CDR3. Germline V lookup: CDR1 SGHRS, CDR2 YFSETQ. The chain has TRBV5-1 and TRBJ1-3, with a tentative D call TRBD1 (6 bases). This TCR was recovered from a man aged 45-65 years in good health and CMV-seronegative. Input material: PBMCs. The CDR3 DNA follows: TGCGCCAGCAGCTTGGGACAGGCTGGGACTGGAAACACCATATATTTT. Translated: CASSLGQAGTGNTIYF. The entire variable domain, with the rest obtained from reference TRBV5-1 and TRBJ1-3, is as follows: KAGVTQTPRYLIKTRGQQVTLSCSPISGHRSVSWYQQTPGQGLQFLFEYFSETQRNKGNFPGRFSGRQFSNSRSEMNVSTLELGDSALYLCASSLGQAGTGNTIYFGEGSWLTVV.